The 18 T cell receptor beta chains below all came from one sample that was sequenced in a study of identical twins (dated by TCRdb to about 2016). The library was prepared using 5' RACE. The run used an Illumina HiSeq 2000. TCRdb reran the public reads through fastp at Q25 and MiXCR, keeping productive beta chains. Rows are unified per CDR3 protein, each entry keeping the most common DNA and genes. The table for this sample lists around 490,000 distinct CDR3 sequences; about 13% of them were counted only once. Approximately 1% of the sample belongs to the ten largest clones. The data were also submitted as part of a second study, on yellow fever vaccine responses in identical twins.

Sequencing was performed on CD4+ T cells sorted from blood. Source of these receptors: a woman between 18 and 29 years old in good health.

V usage is TRBV20-1 and J usage is TRBJ2-5; 15 nucleotides align to TRBD2. The CDR3 consists of 21 residues. Germline CDR1 is DFQATT and CDR2 is SNEGSKA (reference sequence). Losses at the gene ends were 2 bases for V and 2 bases for J; bases not matched to a gene: 18. The CDR3 region has the DNA TGCAGTGCTAGACGAGACACCCAAGGACTAGCGGGAGGGGGCTGGCAAGAGACCCAGTACTTC. It specifies CSARRDTQGLAGGGWQETQYF.

There are a few counts of this clonotype. The J gene is TRBJ2-3, the V gene TRBV2; 7 nucleotides agree with TRBD2. The CDR3 totals 18 residues. The V segment lost 4 bases and the J segment 0 bases; nucleotides outside the gene matches: 13. From germline, CDR1 is SNHLY and CDR2 FYNNEI. In nucleotides, the CDR3 is TGTGCCAGCAGTGTTCGGGGCGGGGGTCAGCCGAGCACAGATACGCAGTATTTT. As protein: CASSVRGGGQPSTDTQYF.

This clonotype was found a few times. The chain combines TRBV2 with TRBJ2-5; 11 bases align to TRBD1. From germline, CDR1 is SNHLY and CDR2 FYNNEI. V lost 5 bases and J lost 0; bases outside the gene matches: 2. This CDR3 spans 15 amino acids. Written as DNA, the CDR3 is TGTGCCAGCAGTTGGGACAGGGGGTACCAAGAGACCCAGTACTTC. Residues: CASSWDRGYQETQYF.

This clonotype has only a few counts. The rearrangement links TRBV11-3 to TRBJ2-1; weak D call: TRBD2 (6 bases). V lost 5 bases, J lost 10 bases, and 21 bases lay in between. CDR1 is SGHNT, CDR2 YENEEA, per germline. The CDR3 consists of 15 residues. CDR3 nucleotides: TGTGCCAGCAGCAAAACTAGCCCTGGTCGTGGGGAGCAGTTCTTC. Translating gives CASSKTSPGRGEQFF.

The V and J genes are TRBV11-2 and TRBJ2-7; D is unresolved. The CDR3 is 14 residues long. Germline V gene data show CDR1 as SGHAT and CDR2 as FQNNGV. The V and J ends lost 2 bases and 0 bases respectively, with 8 bases between them. The CDR3 region is CASSLMALSYEQYF. The CDR3 coding sequence is TGTGCCAGCAGCTTAATGGCCCTCTCCTACGAGCAGTACTTC.

This chain uses TRBV20-1 with TRBJ2-3; TRBD2 matches at 11 bases. Germline V gives CDR1 DFQATT, CDR2 SNEGSKA (reference sequence). CDR3 length equals 17 residues. J was trimmed by 0 bases and V by 0 bases; bases with no gene match: 5. This chain's CDR3 is CSARESSGGSSTDTQYF. CDR3 sequence (DNA): TGCAGTGCTAGAGAGTCTAGCGGGGGGTCTAGCACAGATACGCAGTATTTT.

This rearrangement joins TRBV28 to TRBJ2-7, with D uncertain. CDR3 length equals 14 residues. Germline V gives CDR1 MDHEN, CDR2 SYDVKM. V gave up 3 bases and J gave up 4 bases, with 13 bases separating them. The chain's CDR3 is CASSFRRNPYEQYF. The CDR3 DNA is TGTGCCAGCAGTTTTAGGAGAAACCCTTACGAGCAGTACTTC.

This chain connects TRBV3-1 to TRBJ1-4; the D gene is possibly TRBD1 (6 bases). Germline assignment: CDR1 LGHDT and CDR2 YNNKEL (reference sequence). V gave up 4 bases and J gave up 11 bases, with 14 bases separating them. CDR3 size: 13 residues. CDR3 protein: CASSPLQGGKLFF. The CDR3 DNA reads TGTGCCAGCAGCCCGCTACAGGGTGGGAAACTGTTTTTT.

This clonotype was seen many times. The chain employs TRBV5-1 and TRBJ1-6; 7 bases match TRBD1. The germline CDR1 and CDR2 sequences are SGHRS and YFSETQ. This CDR3 has 16 amino acids. J lost 7 bases, V lost 2 bases, and 9 bases had no gene match. The CDR3, as DNA: TGCGCCAGCAGCTTCTCTCTAACAGGGGTGAATTCACCCCTCCACTTT. As protein: CASSFSLTGVNSPLHF.

CDR3 loop: CASSQKGKGMGETQYF. The DNA for the CDR3 is TGTGCCAGCAGCCAAAAGGGCAAAGGGATGGGGGAGACCCAGTACTTC. The chain is built from TRBV11-3 and TRBJ2-5; D is undetermined. The CDR3 contains 16 residues. V lost 5 bases and J 5 bases, leaving 21 bases between the germline ends. Germline V gene sequence: CDR1 SGHNT, CDR2 YENEEA.

This clonotype has only a few counts. V is TRBV27 and J is TRBJ2-7; 15 bases map to TRBD2. The CDR3 contains 17 residues. Losses at the gene ends were 3 bases for V and 2 bases for J; bases not matched to a gene: 5. Germline CDR1 is MNHEY and CDR2 is SMNVEV (reference sequence). CDR3 amino acids: CASSFLGLAGGPYEQYF. CDR3 DNA sequence: TGTGCCAGCAGTTTCCTCGGACTAGCGGGGGGGCCCTACGAGCAGTACTTC.

The V and J genes are TRBV12-3 or TRBV12-4 and TRBJ2-2; TRBD2 agrees at 9 bases. The CDR3 has 17 residues. The J segment lost 2 bases and the V segment lost 4 bases, leaving 8 bases of the junction unmatched. The CDR3 sequence is CASSSMSAGGNTGELFF. The CDR3 DNA sequence: TGTGCCAGCAGTTCCATGTCAGCGGGAGGTAACACCGGGGAGCTGTTTTTT.

The chain joins TRBV5-6 to TRBJ2-5, with D perhaps TRBD1 (6 bases). This CDR3 contains 14 residues. Trimming took 2 bases from V and 2 from J, leaving 10 bases between them. The germline V gene has CDR1 SGHDT and CDR2 YYEEEE. Here the CDR3 DNA reads TGTGCCAGCAGCTTACCTACAGGGCAAGAGACCCAGTACTTC. Encoded protein: CASSLPTGQETQYF. Variable domain in full (rest from reference TRBV5-6 and TRBJ2-5): DAGVTQSPTHLIKTRGQQVTLRCSPKSGHDTVSWYQQALGQGPQFIFQYYEEEERQRGNFPDRFSGHQFPNYSSELNVNALLLGDSALYLCASSLPTGQETQYFGPGTRLLVL.

The chain joins TRBV28 to TRBJ1-1; TRBD1 matches 7 bases. Trimming removed 4 bases from V and 10 bases from J; junction bases left unmatched: 6. Per germline, CDR1 MDHEN and CDR2 SYDVKM. CDR3 length: 12 residues. CDR3 loop: CASSSLQGRAFF. The CDR3 nucleotides read TGTGCCAGCAGTTCCCTACAGGGGAGAGCTTTCTTT.

This clonotype was seen a few times. The chain carries TRBV28 and TRBJ2-3; D is possibly TRBD2 (7 bases). V gave up 7 bases and J gave up 0 bases, with 14 bases separating them. The CDR3 loop spans 15 amino acids. Germline V CDR1 and CDR2: MDHEN, SYDVKM. CDR3 sequence (DNA): TGTGCCAGCACCCCTGGGGGGGCTAGCACAGATACGCAGTATTTT. Translated: CASTPGGASTDTQYF.

This clonotype was seen more than once but under ten times. The gene calls are TRBV6-5 and TRBJ1-1; D remains ambiguous. CDR1 and CDR2 (germline): MNHEY, SVGAGI. The ends were cut back, 2 bases at V and 2 bases at J, with 9 bases in the middle. This CDR3 has 14 amino acids. CDR3 nucleotides: TGTGCCAGCAGTTACCCCTCCGTAAACACTGAAGCTTTCTTT. Translating gives CASSYPSVNTEAFF.

The gene calls are TRBV11-2 and TRBJ2-3, with D perhaps TRBD2 (6 bases). The CDR3 loop spans 16 amino acids. V was cut by 1 base and J by 4 bases, with 15 bases left in between. Germline CDR1 reads SGHAT; CDR2 reads FQNNGV. CDR3 coding DNA: TGTGCCAGCAGCTTAGTTGGACTACAATACGCAGATACGCAGTATTTT. This sequence encodes CASSLVGLQYADTQYF. Drawing the rest from reference TRBV11-2 and TRBJ2-3, the complete variable domain is EAGVAQSPRYKIIEKRQSVAFWCNPISGHATLYWYQQILGQGPKLLIQFQNNGVVDDSQLPKDRFSAERLKGVDSTLKIQPAKLEDSAVYLCASSLVGLQYADTQYFGPGTRLTVL.

This chain joins TRBV15 and TRBJ1-5; the match to TRBD1 covers 9 bases. Germline CDR1 LNHNV, CDR2 YYDKDF (reference sequence). The CDR3 sequence is 17 residues long. V was pared by 3 bases and J by 2 bases, with 8 bases of the junction left unmatched. CDR3: CATSSAGTGLGNQPQHF. The CDR3 DNA is TGTGCCACCAGCAGTGCCGGGACAGGGTTGGGCAATCAGCCCCAGCATTTT.